These T cell receptor beta chains were read from a single sample in a study of blood T cell repertoires in COVID-19. Generated by immunoSEQ multiplex PCR, the TCRdb table keeps only in-frame clones and is missing some. The table has 200,000 to 250,000 clones, under 90% seen once. Sequencing used peripheral blood. The source of these receptors is a young man with active or convalescent COVID-19. CDR3s include the opening cysteine and the closing phenylalanine or tryptophan. A D gene is named only where the DNA matches it firmly. Some rows have no size entry. The others give once, few or many, or a class for an expanded clone.

j_call clone_size d_call v_call cdr3_aa cdr3_nt
TRBJ1-5 NA TRBD1 TRBV27 CASSLSKTWTGGGQPQHF TGTGCCAGCAGTTTATCGAAAACGTGGACAGGGGGCGGACAGCCCCAGCATTTT
TRBJ2-2 NA NA TRBV6-5 CASSPSPGGPGELFF TGTGCCAGCAGTCCCAGTCCCGGAGGCCCCGGGGAGCTGTTTTTT
TRBJ1-6 medium-sized TRBD1 TRBV4-3 CASSQDRGLVSPLHF TGCGCCAGCAGCCAAGATAGGGGGCTAGTTTCACCCCTCCACTTT
TRBJ1-6 few TRBD1 TRBV7-2 CASREDRVSPLHF TGTGCCAGCAGAGAAGACAGGGTTTCACCCCTCCACTTT
TRBJ2-3 NA NA TRBV28 CATTPDIWIDTQYF TGTGCCACCACGCCCGACATCTGGATAGATACGCAGTATTTT
TRBJ2-1 NA NA TRBV28 CASSLRGDEQFF TGTGCCAGCAGTTTGCGGGGCGATGAGCAGTTCTTC
TRBJ2-1 NA TRBD1 TRBV19 CATSRTGEKPHYNEQFF TGTGCCACCTCCCGGACAGGGGAGAAACCCCATTACAATGAGCAGTTCTTC
TRBJ1-5 few NA TRBV6-5 CASSYQPGTNQPQHF TGTGCCAGCAGCTATCAACCAGGAACCAATCAGCCCCAGCATTTT
TRBJ2-2 NA TRBD2 TRBV5-4 CASSLGTSGFYTGELFF TGTGCCAGCAGCTTGGGGACTAGCGGGTTCTACACCGGGGAGCTGTTTTTT
TRBJ1-1 NA NA TRBV7-8 CASSPREGGLVAFF TGTGCCAGCAGCCCCCGCGAGGGGGGGTTGGTGGCTTTCTTT
TRBJ2-3 NA NA TRBV24-1 CATSDLQPGDTQYF TGTGCCACCAGTGATTTGCAACCGGGAGATACGCAGTATTTT
TRBJ1-5 NA TRBD1 TRBV28 CASRQGTGKDQPQHF TGTGCCAGCAGACAAGGGACAGGGAAAGATCAGCCCCAGCATTTT
TRBJ2-1 NA NA TRBV5-1 CASSLEVGLLGYNEQFF TGCGCCAGCAGCTTGGAGGTGGGACTCCTGGGATACAATGAGCAGTTCTTC
TRBJ1-2 NA NA TRBV5-1 CASSFDNANYGYTF TGCGCCAGCTCATTTGACAACGCTAACTATGGCTACACCTTC
TRBJ1-6 few NA TRBV18 CASSSDRGNSPLHF TGTGCCAGCTCGAGTGATAGGGGTAATTCACCCCTCCACTTT
TRBJ1-2 NA TRBD1 TRBV19 CASRKGQGALGYTF TGTGCCAGTAGGAAGGGACAGGGGGCTTTAGGCTACACCTTC
TRBJ1-4 few NA TRBV5-1 CASSLVAASNEKLFF TGCGCCAGCAGCTTGGTGGCTGCTTCTAATGAAAAACTGTTTTTT
TRBJ1-2 NA NA TRBV9 CASSAPTGRYGYTF TGTGCCAGCAGCGCCCCGACAGGTCGCTATGGCTACACCTTC
TRBJ1-4 NA NA TRBV2 CASSPGRGSEKLFF TGTGCCAGCAGCCCCGGGAGGGGGAGTGAAAAACTGTTTTTT
TRBJ1-1 NA TRBD1 TRBV7-3 CASMGQPNTEAFF TGTGCCAGTATGGGACAGCCAAACACTGAAGCTTTCTTT
TRBJ1-2 NA NA TRBV6-2/TRBV6-3 CASSYSGLPWGYTF TGTGCCAGCAGTTACTCCGGTCTACCTTGGGGCTACACCTTC
TRBJ1-2 NA TRBD1 TRBV3-1/TRBV3-2 CASSQDRGYGYTF TGTGCCAGCAGCCAGGACAGGGGATATGGCTACACCTTC
TRBJ2-7 NA TRBD1 TRBV4-1 CASSQVGTDPYEQYF TGCGCCAGCAGCCAAGTGGGGACAGACCCCTACGAGCAGTACTTC
TRBJ2-7 NA TRBD1 TRBV19 CASSMGPGQMYEQYF TGTGCCAGTAGTATGGGGCCGGGACAGATGTACGAGCAGTACTTC
TRBJ2-2 NA TRBD1 TRBV7-2 CASSLGGQGNTGELFF TGTGCCAGCAGCTTAGGGGGACAGGGGAACACCGGGGAGCTGTTTTTT
TRBJ1-1 few NA TRBV2 CASRGADAGPTEAFF TGTGCCAGCAGAGGGGCCGACGCCGGGCCAACTGAAGCTTTCTTT
TRBJ2-7 NA NA TRBV11-1 CASRVGHDYEQYF TGTGCCAGCAGGGTAGGACACGACTACGAGCAGTACTTC
TRBJ1-1 NA NA TRBV5-8 CASSDEQVVNTEAFF TGTGCCAGCAGCGACGAACAGGTGGTGAACACTGAAGCTTTCTTT
TRBJ2-3 NA TRBD1 TRBV18 CASSPLGTGKSDTQYF TGTGCCAGCTCACCGTTGGGGACAGGGAAATCAGATACGCAGTATTTT
TRBJ2-7 NA TRBD2 TRBV4-2 CASSQEGGAEEQYF TGTGCCAGCAGCCAAGAGGGAGGGGCGGAGGAGCAGTACTTC
TRBJ1-6 once TRBD1 TRBV10-3 CATTGEDRGNSPLHF TGTGCCACCACGGGGGAAGACAGGGGCAATTCACCCCTCCACTTT
TRBJ1-6 NA NA TRBV2 CASRGGSSYNSPLHF TGTGCCAGCAGGGGGGGAAGCTCCTATAATTCACCCCTCCACTTT
TRBJ2-1 NA NA TRBV28 CASIGRPYNVEQFF TGTGCCAGCATTGGGCGCCCCTACAATGTAGAGCAGTTCTTC
TRBJ1-1 NA NA TRBV19 CASSMDRDTEAFF TGTGCCAGTAGTATGGACAGAGACACTGAAGCTTTCTTT
TRBJ1-3 few TRBD1 TRBV4-2 CASSQPSGTGAGNTIYF TGTGCCAGCAGCCAGCCCTCGGGGACAGGGGCTGGAAACACCATATATTTT
TRBJ1-2 NA TRBD1 TRBV5-5 CASSLAIRGESNYGYTF TGTGCCAGCAGCTTGGCCATCAGGGGGGAGTCAAACTATGGCTACACCTTC
TRBJ1-1 NA NA TRBV28 CASSSAALNTEAFF TGTGCCAGCAGCTCGGCGGCCCTGAACACTGAAGCTTTCTTT
TRBJ2-3 NA NA TRBV12-3/TRBV12-4 CASSLAGADTQYF TGTGCCAGCAGTTTAGCGGGGGCGGATACGCAGTATTTT
TRBJ1-1 few NA TRBV6-6 CASSPRGVNKAFF TGTGCCAGCAGCCCCCGGGGGGTAAACAAAGCTTTCTTT
TRBJ1-5 NA NA TRBV5-6 CASSLTGYNQPQHF TGTGCCAGCAGCTTGACAGGGTACAATCAGCCCCAGCATTTT
TRBJ2-1 once NA TRBV18 CASSPGLNYNEQFF TGTGCCAGCTCACCCGGACTAAACTACAATGAGCAGTTCTTC
TRBJ2-3 NA TRBD1 TRBV2 CASRDRGWYF TGTGCCAGCCGGGACAGGGGTTGGTATTTT
TRBJ2-5 NA TRBD2 TRBV4-3 CASSQDSSGRETQYF TGCGCCAGCAGCCAAGACTCTAGCGGGAGGGAGACCCAGTACTTC
TRBJ2-1 NA TRBD1 TRBV7-9 CASSYRQGEQFF TGTGCCAGCAGCTACCGACAGGGCGAGCAGTTCTTC
TRBJ2-1 NA NA TRBV7-7 CASSPPLGHEQFF TGTGCTAGCAGTCCACCCCTGGGCCATGAGCAGTTCTTC
TRBJ1-5 NA TRBD1 TRBV15 CATSRGTGGFGQPQHF TGTGCCACCAGCAGAGGGACAGGGGGCTTCGGGCAGCCCCAGCATTTT
TRBJ1-3 NA NA TRBV7-6 CASSLATARGNTIYF TGTGCCAGCAGCTTAGCCACAGCCAGGGGAAACACCATATATTTT
TRBJ1-6 NA NA TRBV7-2 CASSLGLSGSGSPLHF TGTGCCAGCAGCTTAGGTCTATCCGGGAGTGGTTCACCCCTCCACTTT
TRBJ1-4 NA NA TRBV5-5 CASSLTARVTNEKLFF TGTGCCAGCAGCTTGACCGCTCGAGTAACTAATGAAAAACTGTTTTTT
TRBJ1-5 NA NA TRBV9 CASSPREGQPQHF TGTGCCAGCAGCCCCAGGGAGGGTCAGCCCCAGCATTTT
TRBJ1-4 NA TRBD1 TRBV28 CASSNSGGSFEKLFF TGTGCCAGCAGTAATTCAGGGGGGAGTTTTGAAAAACTGTTTTTT
TRBJ2-1 NA NA TRBV11-2 CASSLARSSYNEQFF TGTGCCAGCAGCTTAGCCCGGAGCTCCTACAATGAGCAGTTCTTC
TRBJ1-1 NA NA TRBV20-1 CSARQGTEAFF TGCAGTGCTAGACAGGGGACTGAAGCTTTCTTT
TRBJ2-1 NA NA TRBV28 CASSFMGAGYNEQFF TGTGCCAGCAGTTTTATGGGGGCAGGTTACAATGAGCAGTTCTTC
TRBJ2-1 NA TRBD2 TRBV7-8 CASSPGTTKQFF TGTGCCAGCAGCCCCGGGACTACCAAGCAGTTCTTC
TRBJ1-6 NA NA TRBV28 CASLPLQRGSPLHF TGTGCCAGCCTTCCGCTACAAAGGGGTTCACCCCTCCACTTT
TRBJ2-7 NA NA TRBV12-3/TRBV12-4 CASNKGGNYEQYF TGTGCCAGCAACAAGGGGGGGAACTACGAGCAGTACTTC
TRBJ2-1 once NA TRBV28 CASRLVSGYNEQFF TGTGCCAGCAGGCTAGTCTCGGGGTACAATGAGCAGTTCTTC
TRBJ2-7 NA NA TRBV7-2 CASSFPGMSSYEQYF TGTGCCAGCAGCTTTCCGGGTATGAGCTCCTACGAGCAGTACTTC
TRBJ1-1 NA NA TRBV4-1 CASSPRERAFEAFF TGCGCCAGCAGCCCCCGGGAGAGAGCCTTTGAAGCTTTCTTT